One sample yielded the 10 T cell receptor beta chains listed below, sequenced in a study of blood T cell repertoires in COVID-19. The assay was immunoSEQ multiplex PCR, and TCRdb's table has in-frame clones only and misses some. Among a few hundred thousand clones listed, approximately 89% were seen once. Sequencing was done on a sample of peripheral blood. Receptor source: a man aged 35 to 55 who had recovered from COVID-19.

The chain couples TRBV2 to TRBJ2-1, with 10 positions matching TRBD2. The CDR3 loop spans 20 amino acids. Trimming at V came to 4 bases and at J to 0 bases, leaving 15 bases not matched to a gene. Germline V CDR1 and CDR2: SNHLY, FYNNEI. CDR3 DNA sequence: TGTGCCAGCAGTGGATCTTTGGGACTAGCGCTACAAAGCTCCTACAATGAGCAGTTCTTC. It codes for CASSGSLGLALQSSYNEQFF.

CDR3 sequence (DNA): TGTGCCAGCAGCTTCGTCCCCAGGGGCAGGACGAACACTGAAGCTTTCTTT. Translation gives CASSFVPRGRTNTEAFF. The genes are TRBV7-6 and TRBJ1-1, with a possible D match to TRBD1 (6 bases). V dropped 3 bases and J dropped 1 base, with 18 bases sitting between them. The germline V gene has CDR1 SGHVS and CDR2 FNYEAQ. This CDR3 region has 17 residues.

This chain connects TRBV29-1 to TRBJ2-2; 9 bases fit TRBD1. This CDR3 is built from 12 residues. The V gene end was trimmed by 7 bases and the J gene end by 5 bases; junction bases not matched to a gene: 2. In germline, CDR1 is SQVTM, CDR2 ANQGSEA. CDR3 in DNA: TGCAGCGCCGGGACAGGGACCGGGGAGCTGTTTTTT. Residues: CSAGTGTGELFF.

The chain employs TRBV6-5 and TRBJ2-7, with D possibly being TRBD1 (6 bases). The CDR3 runs to 15 residues. CDR1 and CDR2 (germline): MNHEY, SVGAGI. Trimming left V 4 bases short and J 2 bases short, with 15 bases between. Here the CDR3 DNA reads TGTGCCAGCAGTTCCCCGGGACACGGAGCCTACGAGCAGTACTTC. Its translation is CASSSPGHGAYEQYF.

The chain combines TRBV19 with TRBJ1-5; no definite D call. This CDR3 region has 13 residues. V lost 3 bases and J lost 3, with 6 bases in between. CDR1 LNHDA and CDR2 SQIVND come from the germline V gene (reference sequence). Here the CDR3 reads CASSIVVNQPQHF. The CDR3, as DNA: TGTGCCAGTAGTATTGTAGTCAATCAGCCCCAGCATTTT. Combining the CDR3 with reference TRBV19 and TRBJ1-5 gives the whole variable domain DGGITQSPKYLFRKEGQNVTLSCEQNLNHDAMYWYRQDPGQGLRLIYYSQIVNDFQKGDIAEGYSVSREKKESFPLTVTSAQKNPTAFYLCASSIVVNQPQHFGDGTRLSIL.

The chain links TRBV5-1 to TRBJ2-7, with TRBD2 matching 7 bases. CDR1 and CDR2 from the germline V gene are SGHRS and YFSETQ. With 0 bases clipped from V and 2 bases from J, the junction kept 8 bases outside the gene matches. CDR3 length: 16 amino acids. This CDR3 is CASSLAASGYAYEQYF. CDR3 bases: TGCGCCAGCAGCTTGGCGGCTAGCGGTTATGCCTACGAGCAGTACTTC.

This chain connects TRBV27 to TRBJ2-7, with TRBD2 matching over 12 bases. The CDR3 consists of 18 residues. V shed 7 bases, J shed 2 bases, and the junction held 15 bases outside the gene matches. Per germline, CDR1 MNHEY and CDR2 SMNVEV (reference sequence). The CDR3 DNA follows: TGTGCCAGCACTCCCCGGCCTCCGGGACTAGCGGGTACCTACGAGCAGTACTTC. Protein product: CASTPRPPGLAGTYEQYF.

The V gene is TRBV7-2, the J gene TRBJ2-1; 7 nucleotides align to TRBD2. The CDR3 is 16 residues long. Germline CDR1 is SGHTA and CDR2 is FQGNSA. V lost 2 bases, J lost 0 bases, and 4 bases stayed unmatched. CDR3 region: CASSLWGGDSYNEQFF. The CDR3 nucleotides read TGTGCCAGCAGCTTATGGGGGGGGGACTCCTACAATGAGCAGTTCTTC.

The rearrangement links TRBV5-5 to TRBJ2-7, with D possibly being TRBD1 (6 bases). V was clipped by 2 bases and J by 3 bases, with 15 bases between them. The CDR3 is 15 residues long. The germline CDR1 and CDR2 sequences are SGHKS and YYEKEE (reference sequence). The CDR3 protein is CASSFGIMDSYEQYF. The CDR3 nucleotides read TGTGCCAGCAGCTTTGGTATTATGGACAGCTACGAGCAGTACTTC.

This clone was counted between two and nine times. The chain has TRBV29-1 and TRBJ2-5, with TRBD1 matching 7 bases. The CDR3 is 13 residues long. J was trimmed by 7 bases and V by 6 bases; bases with no gene match: 11. From germline, CDR1 is SQVTM and CDR2 ANQGSEA. This chain's CDR3 is CSVSGTVSWTQYF. CDR3 sequence (DNA): TGCAGCGTCTCCGGGACAGTGAGTTGGACCCAGTACTTC.